This T cell receptor beta chain was obtained from a study of OX40 agonist ivuxolimab in advanced cancers. Background on the study: The group had a mean age of roughly 65 years, ranged from about 23 to 85, and was 80% to 85% male.

As concerns this clone: What it binds is not known.

V shed 6 bases and J 4 bases; nucleotides not matched to a gene: 9. In germline, CDR1 is LNHDA, CDR2 SQIVND (reference sequence). This CDR3 region has 16 residues. Notes on the study in general: Partly responding patients at 0.1-3.0 mg/kg showed some of the smallest clonal expansion.

The data were produced by immunoSEQ multiplex PCR, yet TCRdb's version contains in-frame clones alone and is incomplete. There are some 74,000 clones in the sample; around 88% occur only once, and about 6.9% lies in the top ten. Material: CD4+ or CD8+ T cells sorted from blood, obtained in a trial of the OX40 agonist ivuxolimab. The TCR was taken from an adult with an advanced solid tumor such as melanoma, head and neck, liver or kidney cancer. The chain joins TRBV19 to TRBJ2-3, with TRBD1 matching over 11 bases. CDR3 loop: CASRKVGQGGADTQYF. CDR3 bases: TGTGCCAGTAGAAAAGTGGGACAGGGGGGAGCAGATACGCAGTATTTT.